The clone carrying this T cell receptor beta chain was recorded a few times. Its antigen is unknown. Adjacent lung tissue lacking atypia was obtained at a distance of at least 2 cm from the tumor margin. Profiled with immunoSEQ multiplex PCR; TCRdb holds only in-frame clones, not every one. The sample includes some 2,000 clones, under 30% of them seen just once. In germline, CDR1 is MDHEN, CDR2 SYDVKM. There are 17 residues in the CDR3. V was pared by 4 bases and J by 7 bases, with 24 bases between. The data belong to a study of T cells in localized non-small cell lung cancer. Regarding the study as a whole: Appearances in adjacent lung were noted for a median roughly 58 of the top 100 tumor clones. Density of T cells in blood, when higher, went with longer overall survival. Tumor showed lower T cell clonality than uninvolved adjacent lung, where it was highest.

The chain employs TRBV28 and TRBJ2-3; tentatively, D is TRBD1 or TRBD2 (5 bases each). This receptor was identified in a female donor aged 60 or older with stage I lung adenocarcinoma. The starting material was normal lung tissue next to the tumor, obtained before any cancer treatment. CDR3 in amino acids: CASSYSAISGTMHTQYF. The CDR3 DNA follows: TGTGCCAGCAGTTATTCGGCCATATCAGGGACGATGCATACGCAGTATTTT.